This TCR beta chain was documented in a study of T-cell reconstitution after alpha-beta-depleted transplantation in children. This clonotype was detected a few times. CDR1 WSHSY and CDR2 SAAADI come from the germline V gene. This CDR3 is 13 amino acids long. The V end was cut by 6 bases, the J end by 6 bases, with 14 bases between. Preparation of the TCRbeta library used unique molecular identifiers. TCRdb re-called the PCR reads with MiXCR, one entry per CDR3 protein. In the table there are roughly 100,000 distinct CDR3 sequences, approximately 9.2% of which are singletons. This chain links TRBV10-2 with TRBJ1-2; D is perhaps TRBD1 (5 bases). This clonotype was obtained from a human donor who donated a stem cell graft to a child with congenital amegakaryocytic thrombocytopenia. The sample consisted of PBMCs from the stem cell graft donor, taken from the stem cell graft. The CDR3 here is CASSGGVENGYTF. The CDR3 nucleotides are TGCGCCAGCAGCGGGGGGGTCGAAAATGGCTACACCTTC.